The 6 T cell receptor beta chains reported below all come from one sample, sequenced in a study of blood T cell repertoires in COVID-19. Sequenced by immunoSEQ multiplex PCR; TCRdb stores in-frame clones only, minus some. The table records around 240,000 clones, 70% to 90% of them present only once. The source material was PBMCs or T cells enriched from blood (not recorded which). The source of these receptors is a woman aged 45-65 years who had recovered from COVID-19.

This rearrangement joins TRBV7-2 to TRBJ1-5; unclear D gene. This CDR3 is built from 15 residues. Per the germline V gene, CDR1 is SGHTA and CDR2 is FQGNSA. Trimming cost V 0 bases and J 0 bases, with 6 bases left between them. The CDR3 region is CASSLASLSNQPQHF. CDR3 coding DNA: TGTGCCAGCAGCTTAGCGTCACTTAGCAATCAGCCCCAGCATTTT.

V is TRBV7-2 and J is TRBJ1-2, with a tentative D call TRBD1 (6 bases). Germline CDR1 is SGHTA and CDR2 is FQGNSA. This CDR3 is built from 13 residues. Trimming pared 2 bases from V and 6 bases from J, leaving 10 bases between. CDR3 DNA: TGTGCCAGCAGCTTACTGGCAGGGGATGGCTACACCTTC. It specifies CASSLLAGDGYTF.

The CDR3 DNA reads as TGTGCCAGCAGCTTCGGGGTCCGTAATTCACCCCTCCACTTT. As protein: CASSFGVRNSPLHF. This sequence joins TRBV5-6 and TRBJ1-6; D remains unclear. In germline, CDR1 is SGHDT, CDR2 YYEEEE. This CDR3 contains 14 residues. Trimming removed 2 bases from V and 6 bases from J, with 9 bases in between.

The V gene is TRBV7-9, the J gene TRBJ2-6, with 8 bases that match TRBD1. After removal of 2 bases from V and 4 bases from J, the junction contained 7 bases not matched to a gene. The CDR3 consists of 17 residues. Germline CDR1 SEHNR, CDR2 FQNEAQ (reference sequence). The CDR3 here is CASSLLRTGRGANVLTF. CDR3 nucleotide sequence: TGTGCCAGCAGCTTACTCCGGACAGGGAGAGGGGCCAACGTCCTGACTTTC.

The gene calls are TRBV11-3 and TRBJ2-1; 10 bases map to TRBD1. V trimming: 3 bases; J trimming: 4 bases; junction bases outside the gene matches: 3. The CDR3 runs 15 residues. From germline, CDR1 is SGHNT and CDR2 YENEEA. The DNA for the CDR3 is TGTGCCAGCAGCTTGGACAGGGGGGCTTACAATGAGCAGTTCTTC. Amino acid sequence: CASSLDRGAYNEQFF.

In DNA form, the CDR3 reads TGCGCCAGCAGTCAAGCCGGGACAGGGGACTATGGCTACACCTTC. Protein: CASSQAGTGDYGYTF. The rearrangement joins TRBV23-1 to TRBJ1-2; 10 nucleotides line up with TRBD1. TRBV23-1 is noted as an ORF with a role that remains uncertain. The CDR3 is 15 residues long. V shed 2 bases and J 3 bases; nucleotides not matched to a gene: 3.